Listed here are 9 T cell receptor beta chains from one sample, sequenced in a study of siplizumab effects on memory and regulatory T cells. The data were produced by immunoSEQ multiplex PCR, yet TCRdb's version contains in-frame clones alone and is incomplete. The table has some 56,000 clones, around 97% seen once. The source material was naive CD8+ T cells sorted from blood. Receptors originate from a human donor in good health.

CDR3 loop: CASSERTGNTGELFF. CDR3 nucleotide sequence: TGTGCCAGCAGTGAGAGGACAGGGAACACCGGGGAGCTGTTTTTT. The chain links TRBV6-4 to TRBJ2-2; TRBD1 matches 7 bases. Germline CDR1 and CDR2: MRHNA and SNTAGT. The J segment lost 1 base and the V segment lost 3 bases, leaving 2 bases of the junction unmatched. CDR3 length equals 15 residues.

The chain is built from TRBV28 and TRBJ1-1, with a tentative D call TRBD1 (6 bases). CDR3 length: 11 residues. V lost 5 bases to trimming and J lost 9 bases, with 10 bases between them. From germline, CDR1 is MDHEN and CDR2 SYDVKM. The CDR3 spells CASSVDSQAFF. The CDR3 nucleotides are TGTGCCAGCAGTGTGGACAGCCAAGCTTTCTTT.

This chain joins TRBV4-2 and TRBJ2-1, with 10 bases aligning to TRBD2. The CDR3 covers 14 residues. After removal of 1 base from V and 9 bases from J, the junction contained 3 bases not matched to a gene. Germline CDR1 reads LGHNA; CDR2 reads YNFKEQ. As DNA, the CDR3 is TGTGCCAGCAGCCAAGGGGGACTAGCGAGTGAGCAGTTCTTC. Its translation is CASSQGGLASEQFF.

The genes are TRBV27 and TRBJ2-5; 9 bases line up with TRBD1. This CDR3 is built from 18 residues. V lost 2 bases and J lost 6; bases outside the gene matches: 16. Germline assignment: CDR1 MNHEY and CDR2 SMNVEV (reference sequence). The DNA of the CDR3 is TGTGCCAGCAGTTTACGGTCCTTGGGACAGGGATCGGTAAAGACCCAGTACTTC. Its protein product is CASSLRSLGQGSVKTQYF.

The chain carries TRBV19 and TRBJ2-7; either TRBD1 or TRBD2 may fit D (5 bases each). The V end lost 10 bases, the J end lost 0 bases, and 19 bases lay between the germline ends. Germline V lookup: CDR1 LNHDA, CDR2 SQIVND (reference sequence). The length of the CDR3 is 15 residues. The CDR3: CATRAGTGSSYEQYF. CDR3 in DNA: TGTGCCACTAGGGCCGGGACGGGGAGCTCCTACGAGCAGTACTTC.

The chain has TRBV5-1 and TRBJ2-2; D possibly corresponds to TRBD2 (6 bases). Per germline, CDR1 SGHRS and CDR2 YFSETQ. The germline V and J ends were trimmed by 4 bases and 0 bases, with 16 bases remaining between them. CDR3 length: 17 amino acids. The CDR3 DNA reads TGCGCCAGCAGCCCAACCCCCCTAGCGACGAACACCGGGGAGCTGTTTTTT. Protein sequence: CASSPTPLATNTGELFF. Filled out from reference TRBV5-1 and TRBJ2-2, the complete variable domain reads KAGVTQTPRYLIKTRGQQVTLSCSPISGHRSVSWYQQTPGQGLQFLFEYFSETQRNKGNFPGRFSGRQFSNSRSEMNVSTLELGDSALYLCASSPTPLATNTGELFFGEGSRLTVL.

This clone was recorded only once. CDR3 residues: CASSTLLAGTTDTQYF. For the CDR3, the DNA is TGTGCCAGTAGTACGCTACTAGCGGGAACCACAGATACGCAGTATTTT. The chain links TRBV19 to TRBJ2-3, with 10 bases that match TRBD2. V dropped 4 bases and J dropped 2; count of bases not matched to a gene: 6. Germline values: CDR1 LNHDA, CDR2 SQIVND (reference sequence). This CDR3 is built from 16 residues.

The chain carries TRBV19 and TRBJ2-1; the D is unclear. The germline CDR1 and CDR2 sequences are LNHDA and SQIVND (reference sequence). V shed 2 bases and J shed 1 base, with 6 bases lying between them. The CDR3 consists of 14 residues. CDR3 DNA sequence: TGTGCCAGTAGTATACGAGTTTCCTACAATGAGCAGTTCTTC. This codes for CASSIRVSYNEQFF. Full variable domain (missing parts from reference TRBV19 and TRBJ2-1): DGGITQSPKYLFRKEGQNVTLSCEQNLNHDAMYWYRQDPGQGLRLIYYSQIVNDFQKGDIAEGYSVSREKKESFPLTVTSAQKNPTAFYLCASSIRVSYNEQFFGPGTRLTVL.

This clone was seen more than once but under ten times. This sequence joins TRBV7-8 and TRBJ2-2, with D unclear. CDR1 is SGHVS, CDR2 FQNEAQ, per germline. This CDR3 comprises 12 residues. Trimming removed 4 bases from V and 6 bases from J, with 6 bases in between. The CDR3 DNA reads TGTGCCAGCAGCTATGGGGCCGGGGAGCTGTTTTTT. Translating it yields CASSYGAGELFF.